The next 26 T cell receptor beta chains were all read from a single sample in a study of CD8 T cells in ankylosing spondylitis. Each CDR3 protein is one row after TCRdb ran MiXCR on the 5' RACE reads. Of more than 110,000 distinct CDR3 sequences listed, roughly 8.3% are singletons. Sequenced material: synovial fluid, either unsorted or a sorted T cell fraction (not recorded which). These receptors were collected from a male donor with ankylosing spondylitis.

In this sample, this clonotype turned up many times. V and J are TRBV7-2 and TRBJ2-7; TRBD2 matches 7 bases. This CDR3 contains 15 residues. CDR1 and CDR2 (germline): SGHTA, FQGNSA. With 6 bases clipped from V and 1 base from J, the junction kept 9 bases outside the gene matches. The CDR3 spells CASSLAASGSYEQYF. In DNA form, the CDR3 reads TGTGCCAGCAGTCTAGCGGCTAGCGGATCCTACGAGCAGTACTTC.

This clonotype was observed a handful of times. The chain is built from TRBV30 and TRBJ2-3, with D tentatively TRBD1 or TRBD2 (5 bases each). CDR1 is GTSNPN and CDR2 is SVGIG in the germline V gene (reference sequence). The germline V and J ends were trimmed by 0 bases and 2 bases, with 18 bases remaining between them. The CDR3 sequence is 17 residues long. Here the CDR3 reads CAWSVPGAAAPTDTQYF. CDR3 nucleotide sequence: TGTGCCTGGAGTGTACCCGGGGCCGCAGCCCCCACAGATACGCAGTATTTT.

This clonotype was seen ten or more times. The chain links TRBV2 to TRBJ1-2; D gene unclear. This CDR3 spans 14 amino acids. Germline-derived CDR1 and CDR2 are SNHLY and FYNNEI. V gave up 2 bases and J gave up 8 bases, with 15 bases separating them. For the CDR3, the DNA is TGTGCCAGCAGTGAAAGGGCGGGCCCTATCGGCTACACCTTC. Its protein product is CASSERAGPIGYTF.

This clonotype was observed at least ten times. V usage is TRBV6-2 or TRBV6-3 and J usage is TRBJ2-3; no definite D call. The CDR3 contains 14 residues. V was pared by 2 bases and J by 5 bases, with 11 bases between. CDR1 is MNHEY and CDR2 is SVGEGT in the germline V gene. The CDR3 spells CASSYLWKQDTQYF. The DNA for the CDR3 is TGTGCCAGCAGTTACCTTTGGAAACAAGATACGCAGTATTTT.

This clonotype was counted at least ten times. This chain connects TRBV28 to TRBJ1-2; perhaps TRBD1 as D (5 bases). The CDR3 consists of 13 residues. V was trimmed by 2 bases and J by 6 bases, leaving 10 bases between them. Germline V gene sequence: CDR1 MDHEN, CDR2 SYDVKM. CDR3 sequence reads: CASSLPRADGYTF. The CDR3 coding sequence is TGTGCCAGCAGTTTACCCAGGGCGGATGGCTACACCTTC.

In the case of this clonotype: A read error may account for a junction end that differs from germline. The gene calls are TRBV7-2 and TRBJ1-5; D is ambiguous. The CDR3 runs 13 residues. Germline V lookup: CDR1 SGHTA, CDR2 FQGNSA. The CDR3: CDSSLYSTQPQHF. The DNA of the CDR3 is TGTGACAGCAGCCTTTATAGCACTCAGCCCCAGCATTTT.

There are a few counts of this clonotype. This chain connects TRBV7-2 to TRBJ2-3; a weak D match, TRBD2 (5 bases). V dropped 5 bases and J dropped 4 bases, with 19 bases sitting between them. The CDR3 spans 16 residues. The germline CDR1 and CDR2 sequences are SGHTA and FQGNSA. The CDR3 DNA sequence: TGTGCCAGCAGCCGAGCGGTCTTCCCCGGGGCAGATACGCAGTATTTT. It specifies CASSRAVFPGADTQYF.

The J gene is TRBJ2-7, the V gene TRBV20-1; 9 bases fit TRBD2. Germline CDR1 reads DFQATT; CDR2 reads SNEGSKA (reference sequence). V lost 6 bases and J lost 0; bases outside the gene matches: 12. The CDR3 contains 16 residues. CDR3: CSARRRGLASSYEQYF. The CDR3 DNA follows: TGCAGTGCCAGGCGCCGGGGACTAGCTTCCTCCTACGAGCAGTACTTC.

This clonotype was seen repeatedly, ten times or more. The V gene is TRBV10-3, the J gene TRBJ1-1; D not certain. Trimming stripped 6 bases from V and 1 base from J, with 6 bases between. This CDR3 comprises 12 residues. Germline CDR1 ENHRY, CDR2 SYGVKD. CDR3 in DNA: TGTGCCATCAGCCCGGGGAACACTGAAGCTTTCTTT. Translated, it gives CAISPGNTEAFF.

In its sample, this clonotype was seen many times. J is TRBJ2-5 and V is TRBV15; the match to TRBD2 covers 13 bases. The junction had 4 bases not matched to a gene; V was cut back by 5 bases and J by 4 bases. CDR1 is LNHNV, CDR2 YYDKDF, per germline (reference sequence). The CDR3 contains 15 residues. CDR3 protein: CATSERLAGGETQYF. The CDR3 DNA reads TGTGCCACCAGCGAGAGACTAGCGGGAGGAGAGACCCAGTACTTC.

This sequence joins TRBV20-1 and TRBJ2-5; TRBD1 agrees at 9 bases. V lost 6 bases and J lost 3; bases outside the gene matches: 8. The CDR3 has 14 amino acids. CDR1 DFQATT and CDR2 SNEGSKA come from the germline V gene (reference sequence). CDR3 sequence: CSAQGQGVEETQYF. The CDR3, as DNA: TGCAGTGCCCAGGGACAGGGAGTCGAAGAGACCCAGTACTTC.

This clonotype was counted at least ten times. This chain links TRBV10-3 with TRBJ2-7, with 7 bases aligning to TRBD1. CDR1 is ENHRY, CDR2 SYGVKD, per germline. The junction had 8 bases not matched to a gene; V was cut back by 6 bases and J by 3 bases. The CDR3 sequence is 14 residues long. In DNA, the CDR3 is TGTGCCATCAGGCCGACAGGGTCCCTCTACGAGCAGTACTTC. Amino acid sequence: CAIRPTGSLYEQYF.

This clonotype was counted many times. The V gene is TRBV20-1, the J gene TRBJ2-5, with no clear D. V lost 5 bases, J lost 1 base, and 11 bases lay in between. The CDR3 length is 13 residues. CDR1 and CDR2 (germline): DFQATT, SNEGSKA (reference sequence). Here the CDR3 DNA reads TGCAGTGCTGAGGCGAATAGCCAAGAGACCCAGTACTTC. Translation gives CSAEANSQETQYF.

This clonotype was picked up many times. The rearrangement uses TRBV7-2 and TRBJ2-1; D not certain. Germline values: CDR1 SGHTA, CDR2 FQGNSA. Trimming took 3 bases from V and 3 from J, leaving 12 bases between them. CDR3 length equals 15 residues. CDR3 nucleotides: TGTGCCAGCAGCTTGGGCGGAAGAGGCTACAATGAGCAGTTCTTC. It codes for CASSLGGRGYNEQFF. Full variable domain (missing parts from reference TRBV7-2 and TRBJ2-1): GAGVSQSPSNKVTEKGKDVELRCDPISGHTALYWYRQSLGQGLEFLIYFQGNSAPDKSGLPSDRFSAERTGGSVSTLTIQRTQQEDSAVYLCASSLGGRGYNEQFFGPGTRLTVL.

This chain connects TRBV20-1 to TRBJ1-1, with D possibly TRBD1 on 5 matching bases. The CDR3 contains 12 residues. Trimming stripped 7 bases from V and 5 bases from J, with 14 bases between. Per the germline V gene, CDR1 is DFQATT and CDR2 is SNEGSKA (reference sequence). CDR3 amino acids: CSVPRVGTEAFF. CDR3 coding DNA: TGCAGTGTCCCCAGGGTGGGGACTGAAGCTTTCTTT.

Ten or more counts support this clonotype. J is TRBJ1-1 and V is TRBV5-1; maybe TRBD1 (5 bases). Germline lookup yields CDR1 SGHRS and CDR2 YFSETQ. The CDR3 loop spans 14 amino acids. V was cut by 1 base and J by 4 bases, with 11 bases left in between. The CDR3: CASSLKGDRTEAFF. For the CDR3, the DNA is TGCGCCAGCAGCTTGAAAGGGGATCGCACTGAAGCTTTCTTT.

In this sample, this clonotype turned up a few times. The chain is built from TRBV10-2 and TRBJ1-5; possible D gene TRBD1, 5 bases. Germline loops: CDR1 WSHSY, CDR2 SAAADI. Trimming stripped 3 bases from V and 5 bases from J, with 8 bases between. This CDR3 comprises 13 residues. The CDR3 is CASSDWGDQPQHF. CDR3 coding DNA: TGCGCCAGCAGTGACTGGGGGGATCAGCCCCAGCATTTT.

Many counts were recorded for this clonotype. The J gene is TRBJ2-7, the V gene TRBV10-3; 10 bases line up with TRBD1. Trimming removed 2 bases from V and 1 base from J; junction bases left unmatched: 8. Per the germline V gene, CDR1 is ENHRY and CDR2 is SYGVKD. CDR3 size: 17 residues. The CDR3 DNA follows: TGTGCCATCAGTGAGCCGGGACAGGGGAAAATATCCTACGAGCAGTACTTC. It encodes CAISEPGQGKISYEQYF.

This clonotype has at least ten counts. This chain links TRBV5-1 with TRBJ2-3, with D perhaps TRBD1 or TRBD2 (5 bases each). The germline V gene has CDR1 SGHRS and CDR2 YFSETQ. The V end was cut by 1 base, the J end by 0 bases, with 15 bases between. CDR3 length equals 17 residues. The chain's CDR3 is CASSLFGATASTDTQYF. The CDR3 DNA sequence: TGCGCCAGCAGCTTGTTCGGGGCCACCGCTAGCACAGATACGCAGTATTTT.

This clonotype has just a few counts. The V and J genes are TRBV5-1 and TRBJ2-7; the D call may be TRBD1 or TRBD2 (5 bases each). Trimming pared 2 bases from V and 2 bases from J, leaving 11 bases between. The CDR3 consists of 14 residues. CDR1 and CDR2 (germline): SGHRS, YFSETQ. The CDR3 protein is CASSFGTEPYEQYF. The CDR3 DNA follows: TGCGCCAGCAGCTTCGGGACCGAGCCCTACGAGCAGTACTTC.

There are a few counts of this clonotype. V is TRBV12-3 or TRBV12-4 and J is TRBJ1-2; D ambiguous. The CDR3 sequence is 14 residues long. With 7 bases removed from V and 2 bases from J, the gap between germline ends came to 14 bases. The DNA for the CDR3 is TGTGCCAGCACCCTAAGGACGCCCAACTATGGCTACACCTTC. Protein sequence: CASTLRTPNYGYTF.

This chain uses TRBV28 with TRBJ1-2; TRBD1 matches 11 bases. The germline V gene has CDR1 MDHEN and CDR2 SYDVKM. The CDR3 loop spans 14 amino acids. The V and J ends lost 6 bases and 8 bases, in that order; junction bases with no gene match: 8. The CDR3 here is CASRTRTGGRGYTF. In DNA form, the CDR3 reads TGTGCCAGCAGGACACGGACAGGGGGCAGGGGCTACACCTTC.

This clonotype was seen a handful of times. CDR3 protein: CATLDSRSYTEAFF. CDR3 DNA: TGTGCCACCCTTGATTCGAGATCCTACACTGAAGCTTTCTTT. V and J are TRBV6-2 or TRBV6-3 and TRBJ1-1; D is uncertain. V lost 10 bases, J lost 3 bases, and 18 bases lay in between. Germline-derived CDR1 and CDR2 are MNHEY and SVGEGT. The CDR3 is 14 residues long.

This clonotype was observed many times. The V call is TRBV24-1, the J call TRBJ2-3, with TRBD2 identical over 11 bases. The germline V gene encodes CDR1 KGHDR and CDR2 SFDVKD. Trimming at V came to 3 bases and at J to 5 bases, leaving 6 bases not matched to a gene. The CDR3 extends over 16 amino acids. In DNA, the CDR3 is TGTGCCACCAGTGATGTGGGACTAGCGGAAGGAGATACGCAGTATTTT. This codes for CATSDVGLAEGDTQYF.

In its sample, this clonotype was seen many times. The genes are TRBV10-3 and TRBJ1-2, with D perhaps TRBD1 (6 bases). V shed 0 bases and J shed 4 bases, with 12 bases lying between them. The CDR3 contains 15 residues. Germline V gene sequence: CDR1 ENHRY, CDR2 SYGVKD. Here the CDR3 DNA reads TGTGCCATCAGTGAGTCGACAGGAGAAGGCTATGGCTACACCTTC. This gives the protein CAISESTGEGYGYTF.

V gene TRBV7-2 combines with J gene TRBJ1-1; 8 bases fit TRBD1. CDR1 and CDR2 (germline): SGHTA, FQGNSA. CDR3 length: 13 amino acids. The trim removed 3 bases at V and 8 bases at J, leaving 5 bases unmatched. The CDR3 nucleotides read TGTGCCAGCAGCTTCTTAGCAGGGGGCGAAGCTTTCTTT. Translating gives CASSFLAGGEAFF.